This entry lists 18 T cell receptor beta chains sequenced from one sample in a study of CD4 and CD8 cells across lung adenocarcinoma regions. TCRdb fed the PCR reads into MiXCR, producing one record per CDR3 protein. Seen here are tens of thousands of distinct CDR3 sequences, under 60% observed once, and the top ten hold about 50%. The material sequenced was CD8+ T cells from the center of a lung tumor. These receptor sequences come from a male donor with lung adenocarcinoma. The CD4 and CD8 labels of this study may be unreliable.

V usage is TRBV27 and J usage is TRBJ2-5; 12 bases align to TRBD2. After removal of 7 bases from V and 1 base from J, the junction contained 7 bases not matched to a gene. Germline loops: CDR1 MNHEY, CDR2 SMNVEV (reference sequence). The CDR3 has 16 amino acids. The CDR3, as DNA: TGTGCCAGCACTCGGCTAGCGGGAGGGGGCCAAGAGACCCAGTACTTC. Amino acids: CASTRLAGGGQETQYF.

Turning to this clonotype: An end of the junction does not agree with germline; a read error may underlie this. V usage is TRBV6-5 and J usage is TRBJ2-3, with D hard to call. Germline CDR1 and CDR2: MNHEY and SVGAGI. The CDR3 loop spans 14 amino acids. The CDR3 DNA reads as TGTGCGGGCAGTTGGCGCCGCGGTGCAGAGACGCAGTATTTT. Its translation: CAGSWRRGAETQYF.

There are many counts of this clonotype. The chain joins TRBV11-2 to TRBJ2-2, with a possible D match to TRBD1 (6 bases). The CDR3 spans 14 residues. Trimming stripped 5 bases from V and 4 bases from J, with 11 bases between. Germline CDR1 is SGHAT and CDR2 is FQNNGV. CDR3 coding DNA: TGTGCCAGCAGCCTACAGGGTAGCACCGGGGAGCTGTTTTTT. Translation gives CASSLQGSTGELFF.

Comment on this clonotype: A junction boundary mismatches the germline segment, possibly from a read error. The CDR3 nucleotides read TGTGCCAGCAGTGAACTAGCGGGCAGAGATGAGCAGTATTTC. This encodes CASSELAGRDEQYF. The rearrangement uses TRBV6-1 and TRBJ2-1; 8 nucleotides align to TRBD2. Germline CDR1 is MNHNS and CDR2 is SASEGT. The CDR3 has 14 residues.

The table lists this clonotype with a few counts. The chain uses TRBV7-2 and TRBJ1-2; no firm D call. V lost 6 bases and J 8 bases, leaving 19 bases between the germline ends. This CDR3 is built from 14 residues. In germline, CDR1 is SGHTA, CDR2 FQGNSA. The CDR3 loop reads CASREDGLSWGYTF. The DNA of the CDR3 is TGTGCCAGCAGGGAGGACGGATTGAGTTGGGGCTACACCTTC. The whole variable domain, filled in from reference TRBV7-2 and TRBJ1-2, reads GAGVSQSPSNKVTEKGKDVELRCDPISGHTALYWYRQSLGQGLEFLIYFQGNSAPDKSGLPSDRFSAERTGGSVSTLTIQRTQQEDSAVYLCASREDGLSWGYTFGSGTRLTVV.

The gene calls are TRBV12-5 and TRBJ1-1, with unresolved D. This CDR3 contains 12 residues. Trimming stripped 6 bases from V and 0 bases from J, with 5 bases between. CDR1 is LGHNT and CDR2 is FRNRAP in the germline V gene. In DNA, the CDR3 is TGTGCTAGTGGCTACTTGAACACTGAAGCTTTCTTT. Encoded protein: CASGYLNTEAFF.

This chain joins TRBV6-1 and TRBJ2-2; the D gene could be TRBD1 or TRBD2 (5 bases each). The closer fit of TRBJ2-3 to the DNA end suggests the J call may be wrong. The V gene's germline CDR1 is MNHNS and CDR2 SASEGT. The CDR3 totals 15 residues. CDR3 sequence (DNA): TGTGCCAGCAGTGTTGTGACAGTCGGCACCGGGGCGCAGTATTTT. This translates into CASSVVTVGTGAQYF.

The sample holds one count of this clonotype. This chain connects TRBV30 to TRBJ2-3; D remains ambiguous. This CDR3 spans 13 amino acids. Germline V gives CDR1 GTSNPN, CDR2 SVGIG (reference sequence). The V end lost 0 bases, the J end lost 2 bases, and 6 bases lay between the germline ends. The CDR3 loop is CAWSVSHTDTQYF. The CDR3 DNA follows: TGTGCCTGGAGTGTGTCACACACAGATACGCAGTATTTT. The whole variable domain, filled in from reference TRBV30 and TRBJ2-3, reads SQTIHQWPATLVQPVGSPLSLECTVEGTSNPNLYWYRQAAGRGLQLLFYSVGIGQISSEVPQNLSASRPQDRQFILSSKKLLLSDSGFYLCAWSVSHTDTQYFGPGTRLTVL.

Comment on this clonotype: One end of the junction is discordant with germline, which a read error may explain. The chain links TRBV28 to TRBJ2-4; weak D call: TRBD2 (6 bases). The CDR3 totals 16 residues. Germline lookup yields CDR1 MDHEN and CDR2 SYDVKM. CDR3 nucleotides: TGTGCCAGCAGAGTGGCGGGGCGGGGTGCCACAGACACGCAGTATTTC. Translated: CASRVAGRGATDTQYF.

The J gene is TRBJ2-2, the V gene TRBV6-5; D is uncertain. Germline V gene sequence: CDR1 MNHEY, CDR2 SVGAGI. V lost 0 bases, J lost 3 bases, and 5 bases lay in between. The CDR3 spans 14 residues. CDR3 protein: CASSYSVYTGELFF. The CDR3 DNA follows: TGTGCCAGCAGTTACTCGGTATACACCGGGGAGCTGTTTTTT.

This clonotype was seen ten or more times. The gene calls are TRBV4-1 and TRBJ2-3, with unresolved D. Germline V gives CDR1 MGHRA, CDR2 YSYEKL. This CDR3 region has 16 residues. The V gene lost 1 base and the J gene lost 0 bases, with 11 bases spanning the gap. The CDR3 DNA sequence: TGCGCCAGCAGCCAAGCGAGCGCCTCTAGCACAGATACGCAGTATTTT. It encodes CASSQASASSTDTQYF.

This clonotype turned up a few times. The CDR3 DNA sequence: TGTGCCAGCAGCGATACCTTTAAAGAGACCCAGTACTTC. Protein product: CASSDTFKETQYF. This chain links TRBV7-6 with TRBJ2-5; no reliable D call. The CDR3 spans 13 residues. The V gene lost 5 bases and the J gene lost 3 bases, with 10 bases spanning the gap. Per the germline V gene, CDR1 is SGHVS and CDR2 is FNYEAQ.

This clonotype was seen repeatedly, ten times or more. This chain joins TRBV10-3 and TRBJ1-1; possible D gene TRBD1, 6 bases. The CDR3 contains 13 residues. V lost 2 bases to trimming and J lost 6 bases, with 10 bases between them. Germline lookup yields CDR1 ENHRY and CDR2 SYGVKD. The CDR3 loop is CAISEGGRAEAFF. DNA of the CDR3: TGTGCCATCAGTGAGGGGGGCCGGGCTGAAGCTTTCTTT.

This clonotype was counted a single time. CDR3 loop: CASSPSTGGYEQYF. The CDR3 region has the DNA TGTGCCAGCAGCCCCTCGACAGGGGGGTACGAGCAGTACTTC. This chain connects TRBV9 to TRBJ2-1; 9 positions agree with TRBD1. The tail of the sequence fits TRBJ2-7 better, so the J call may be wrong. Looked up from germline, CDR1 is SGDLS and CDR2 is YYNGEE. The CDR3 covers 14 residues.

Notes on this clonotype: One end of the junction varies from germline; a read error may be responsible. The V and J genes are TRBV27 and TRBJ2-3; possibly TRBD2 for D (6 bases). CDR3 length: 15 residues. Germline CDR1 and CDR2: MNHEY and SMNVEV (reference sequence). The CDR3 sequence is CARGLGGSGTDTQYF. The CDR3 nucleotides are TGTGCCAGGGGCCTTGGGGGGTCTGGCACAGATACCCAGTATTTT.

As for this clonotype: At one end, the junction sequence differs from germline, possibly due to a read error. The rearrangement links TRBV6-1 to TRBJ2-4, with TRBD2 matching over 7 bases. The length of the CDR3 is 18 residues. CDR1 MNHNS and CDR2 SASEGT come from the germline V gene. The CDR3 sequence: CASSEAGAGLRAKDIQYF. The CDR3 nucleotides read TGTGCCAGCAGCGAGGCGGGAGCGGGGCTCCGAGCCAAAGACATTCAGTACTTC.

The sample holds many counts of this clonotype. The chain joins TRBV10-2 to TRBJ2-1, with 7 bases fitting TRBD1. The J call may be incorrect, as the DNA end agrees better with TRBJ2-7. Germline V CDR1 and CDR2: WSHSY, SAAADI. The CDR3 totals 12 residues. As DNA, the CDR3 is TGCGCCAGCAGCTACAGGGGTTACGAGCAGTACTTC. As protein: CASSYRGYEQYF.

The gene calls are TRBV14 and TRBJ2-3, with a weak D call TRBD2 (5 bases). The V gene's germline CDR1 is SGHDN and CDR2 FVKESK. V lost 7 bases, J lost 2 bases, and 10 bases lay in between. The CDR3 is 13 amino acids. Here the CDR3 DNA reads TGTGCCAGCAATAAGCGGCACACAGATACGCAGTATTTT. It specifies CASNKRHTDTQYF.